These 16 T cell receptor beta chains came from one sample sequenced in a study of technical replicates of blood from a handful of donors. TCRdb's copy holds only in-frame clones and misses some; the assay was immunoSEQ multiplex PCR. Among some 71,000 clones listed, 95% to 98% were seen once. The sequenced sample consisted of T cells isolated from PBMCs. The source is a human donor in good health.

This sequence joins TRBV11-3 and TRBJ2-1; TRBD2 might be the D (6 bases). The CDR3 runs to 17 residues. V dropped 5 bases and J dropped 0 bases, with 17 bases sitting between them. CDR1 is SGHNT and CDR2 is YENEEA in the germline V gene. CDR3 amino acids: CASSPTPSVSSYNEQFF. CDR3 in DNA: TGTGCCAGCAGCCCAACCCCTAGCGTAAGCTCCTACAATGAGCAGTTCTTC.

This chain uses TRBV18 with TRBJ2-1; no definite D call. In germline, CDR1 is KGHSH, CDR2 LQKENI. The V gene lost 2 bases and the J gene lost 8 bases, with 7 bases spanning the gap. The CDR3 is 12 residues long. This CDR3 reads CASSPFPDEQFF. The DNA for the CDR3 is TGTGCCAGCTCACCATTTCCGGATGAGCAGTTCTTC.

The chain employs TRBV19 and TRBJ1-5; 9 bases line up with TRBD1. The CDR3 spans 18 residues. Trimming removed 6 bases from V and 0 bases from J; junction bases left unmatched: 12. Germline V gene sequence: CDR1 LNHDA, CDR2 SQIVND (reference sequence). CDR3 amino acids: CASRPPGQGWYSNQPQHF. CDR3 coding DNA: TGTGCCAGTAGACCCCCGGGACAGGGCTGGTATAGCAATCAGCCCCAGCATTTT.

The chain employs TRBV10-2 and TRBJ2-7, with 13 bases matching TRBD2. V was pared by 6 bases and J by 4 bases, with 3 bases of the junction left unmatched. CDR3 length: 14 residues. CDR1 and CDR2 from the germline V gene are WSHSY and SAAADI. This chain's CDR3 is CASRGTSGIYEQYF. In DNA, the CDR3 is TGCGCCAGCAGGGGGACTAGCGGGATATACGAGCAGTACTTC.

The chain is built from TRBV5-1 and TRBJ1-3; the D is unclear. The CDR3 loop spans 11 amino acids. Germline V lookup: CDR1 SGHRS, CDR2 YFSETQ. The V end was cut by 4 bases, the J end by 8 bases, with 7 bases between. The DNA for the CDR3 is TGCGCCAGCAGCGGAGAGGACACCATATATTTT. Translation gives CASSGEDTIYF.

This clone was seen only a few times. The chain uses TRBV7-9 and TRBJ1-4; D is undetermined. Germline lookup yields CDR1 SEHNR and CDR2 FQNEAQ (reference sequence). CDR3 length: 15 residues. The V gene lost 1 base and the J gene lost 0 bases, with 6 bases spanning the gap. This CDR3 reads CASSLGLATNEKLFF. The CDR3 DNA reads as TGTGCCAGCAGCTTAGGACTGGCAACTAATGAAAAACTGTTTTTT.

This clone was detected a few times. The chain recombines TRBV12-5 with TRBJ1-1; D is ambiguous. The CDR3 is made up of 15 amino acids. V was cut by 0 bases and J by 6 bases, with 14 bases left in between. Germline CDR1 reads LGHNT; CDR2 reads FRNRAP. The CDR3 nucleotides read TGTGCTAGTGGTTTGGTAGGAGGGTTGGGTGCTGAAGCTTTCTTT. Protein sequence: CASGLVGGLGAEAFF.

This chain links TRBV7-2 with TRBJ1-5, with 7 positions matching TRBD1. This CDR3 has 14 amino acids. Germline V gives CDR1 SGHTA, CDR2 FQGNSA. Trimming at V came to 4 bases and at J to 3 bases, leaving 3 bases not matched to a gene. In DNA form, the CDR3 reads TGTGCCAGCAGCTCGGGACAGCACAATCAGCCCCAGCATTTT. This sequence encodes CASSSGQHNQPQHF.

A single count supports this clone. This chain joins TRBV5-8 and TRBJ2-1; 7 bases line up with TRBD2. Germline lookup yields CDR1 SGHTS and CDR2 YDEGEE. The CDR3 extends over 14 amino acids. The V gene end was trimmed by 0 bases and the J gene end by 10 bases; junction bases not matched to a gene: 7. CDR3 residues: CASSLGGGPVEQFF. The CDR3 DNA reads TGTGCCAGCAGCTTGGGCGGGGGACCTGTGGAGCAGTTCTTC.

The chain carries TRBV7-9 and TRBJ2-7; 7 bases map to TRBD1. The trim removed 4 bases at V and 5 bases at J, leaving 11 bases unmatched. CDR3 length: 15 amino acids. CDR1 and CDR2 from the germline V gene are SEHNR and FQNEAQ (reference sequence). DNA of the CDR3: TGTGCCAGCAGCTCACCCCTCGACAGGGTGGACGAGCAGTACTTC. It translates to CASSSPLDRVDEQYF. Full variable domain (remainder filled in from reference TRBV7-9 and TRBJ2-7): DTGVSQNPRHKITKRGQNVTFRCDPISEHNRLYWYRQTLGQGPEFLTYFQNEAQLEKSRLLSDRFSAERPKGSFSTLEIQRTEQGDSAMYLCASSSPLDRVDEQYFGPGTRLTVT.

The V gene is TRBV2, the J gene TRBJ1-5; D call uncertain. Trimming pared 4 bases from V and 0 bases from J, leaving 22 bases between. The CDR3 length is 19 residues. Per germline, CDR1 SNHLY and CDR2 FYNNEI. The CDR3 nucleotides read TGTGCCAGCAGTGCCGTGCCAGGAGGTCAATCGTATAGCAATCAGCCCCAGCATTTT. As protein: CASSAVPGGQSYSNQPQHF.

The chain employs TRBV9 and TRBJ2-7; a possible D gene is TRBD2 (5 bases). Germline CDR1 and CDR2: SGDLS and YYNGEE. V was pared by 0 bases and J by 6 bases, with 16 bases between. The CDR3 runs 15 residues. In DNA, the CDR3 is TGTGCCAGCAGCGTAGAGGCTAGCCCGCAAGGCGAGCAGTACTTC. It yields the protein CASSVEASPQGEQYF.

The chain combines TRBV9 with TRBJ2-7; 7 bases match TRBD1. CDR1 and CDR2 (germline): SGDLS, YYNGEE. Trimming took 4 bases from V and 2 from J; bases not matched to a gene: 6. The CDR3 is 14 residues long. CDR3 coding DNA: TGTGCCAGCAGCCCGTGGGACAGCACCTACGAGCAGTACTTC. Encoded protein: CASSPWDSTYEQYF.

This rearrangement joins TRBV2 to TRBJ2-7, with 12 bases that match TRBD2. Germline V gives CDR1 SNHLY, CDR2 FYNNEI. The J segment lost 4 bases and the V segment lost 3 bases, leaving 4 bases of the junction unmatched. CDR3 length: 15 residues. The CDR3 bases are TGTGCCAGCAGTGACCCGGGACTAGCGGGTTACGAGCAGTACTTC. It codes for CASSDPGLAGYEQYF.

The chain carries TRBV28 and TRBJ1-1; D ambiguous. V lost 5 bases to trimming and J lost 3 bases, with 7 bases between them. CDR3 length: 12 amino acids. The germline CDR1 and CDR2 sequences are MDHEN and SYDVKM. The CDR3 nucleotides read TGTGCCAGCAGTCGGGGTCACACTGAAGCTTTCTTT. Translating gives CASSRGHTEAFF.

This clone was recorded once. The chain uses TRBV5-1 and TRBJ1-6; D perhaps matches TRBD1 (6 bases). V shed 1 base and J shed 9 bases, with 17 bases lying between them. Germline CDR1 SGHRS, CDR2 YFSETQ. This CDR3 is 16 amino acids long. CDR3 coding DNA: TGCGCCAGCAGCTTGCGTACAGGGATAGGCCCTTCACCCCTCCACTTT. It specifies CASSLRTGIGPSPLHF.